These 28 T cell receptor beta chains were all obtained from the same sample, sequenced in a study of CD8+ T cells in alopecia areata. Extraction and reverse transcription of RNA yielded cDNA as the sequencing template. Repertoires were generated with immunoSEQ multiplex PCR, while TCRdb's copy carries only in-frame clones and drops some. This sample yields about 200,000 clones, of which about three fifths are seen a single time; about 3.5% belongs to the top ten. Specified treatment: oral pan-JAK inhibitor, 5-10 mg twice daily. The source material was CD4+ T cells sorted from blood, sampled at week 4, from a patient treated with tofacitinib. The receptors shown here come from a human donor with alopecia areata.

This chain uses TRBV29-1 with TRBJ1-2, with D tentatively TRBD1 (6 bases). Germline V gives CDR1 SQVTM, CDR2 ANQGSEA. The CDR3 has 16 amino acids. The germline V and J ends were trimmed by 5 bases and 5 bases, with 24 bases remaining between them. The CDR3 spells CSVFGERDRTLYGYTF. As DNA, the CDR3 is TGCAGCGTTTTTGGGGAGCGAGACAGGACGTTATATGGCTACACCTTC.

This clone was picked up one time. The gene calls are TRBV9 and TRBJ2-5, with TRBD2 matching 7 bases. CDR1 and CDR2 (germline): SGDLS, YYNGEE. The V segment lost 0 bases and the J segment 5 bases; nucleotides outside the gene matches: 4. The CDR3 is 14 amino acids. The CDR3 DNA follows: TGTGCCAGCAGCGTAGAAGCGGGGAGGGAGACCCAGTACTTC. It translates to CASSVEAGRETQYF.

V and J are TRBV6-5 and TRBJ2-5, with D hard to call. The germline V gene has CDR1 MNHEY and CDR2 SVGAGI. Trimming cost V 4 bases and J 5 bases, with 5 bases left between them. The CDR3 covers 11 residues. The CDR3 loop reads CASSSGETQYF. CDR3 nucleotides: TGTGCCAGCAGTTCCGGGGAGACCCAGTACTTC.

V is TRBV5-1 and J is TRBJ2-5, with D perhaps matching TRBD1 (6 bases). Trimming took off 4 bases at V and 1 base at J, with 14 bases between the two ends. The CDR3 length is 15 residues. Germline CDR1 and CDR2: SGHRS and YFSETQ. The CDR3 bases are TGCGCCAGCAGCCGCCGAGACAGGTTCCAAGAGACCCAGTACTTC. Amino acids: CASSRRDRFQETQYF.

The genes are TRBV4-2 and TRBJ2-7, with D hard to call. Germline CDR1 is LGHNA and CDR2 is YNFKEQ. Trimming took off 0 bases at V and 2 bases at J, with 8 bases between the two ends. The CDR3 is 14 residues long. CDR3 in amino acids: CASSQDVGPYEQYF. CDR3 nucleotides: TGTGCCAGCAGCCAAGATGTCGGGCCCTACGAGCAGTACTTC.

The rearrangement joins TRBV6-6 to TRBJ1-6; no definite D call. CDR3 length: 15 amino acids. CDR1 and CDR2 from the germline V gene are MNHNY and SVGAGI (reference sequence). The V end lost 0 bases, the J end lost 4 bases, and 7 bases lay between the germline ends. The CDR3 loop reads CASSYSEGYNSPLHF. In DNA, the CDR3 is TGTGCCAGCAGTTACTCGGAGGGTTATAATTCACCCCTCCACTTT.

The chain recombines TRBV18 with TRBJ1-1; 7 positions match TRBD1. Per the germline V gene, CDR1 is KGHSH and CDR2 is LQKENI. Losses at the gene ends were 5 bases for V and 0 bases for J; bases not matched to a gene: 3. The CDR3 contains 14 residues. CDR3: CASSSTGVNTEAFF. The CDR3 DNA reads as TGTGCCAGCTCATCAACAGGGGTGAACACTGAAGCTTTCTTT.

The genes are TRBV27 and TRBJ1-5; D is unresolved. The CDR3 is 15 residues long. Trimming pared 3 bases from V and 6 bases from J, leaving 15 bases between. Germline-derived CDR1 and CDR2 are MNHEY and SMNVEV (reference sequence). CDR3 in amino acids: CASSFDRTWGQPQHF. The CDR3 bases are TGTGCCAGCAGTTTCGATCGGACTTGGGGTCAGCCCCAGCATTTT.

The chain links TRBV30 to TRBJ2-1, with D hard to call. The CDR3 is 12 amino acids. Germline V gene lookup returns CDR1 GTSNPN and CDR2 SVGIG (reference sequence). Trimming took 2 bases from V and 8 from J, leaving 10 bases between them. The CDR3 DNA follows: TGTGCCTGGAGTAAGGGCCGCCATGAGCAGTTCTTC. It translates to CAWSKGRHEQFF.

This chain connects TRBV30 to TRBJ1-4; D gene unclear. The germline gives CDR1 GTSNPN, CDR2 SVGIG (reference sequence). This CDR3 comprises 13 residues. Deletions cut 3 bases from V and 5 bases from J, with 10 bases between. The CDR3 DNA reads as TGTGCCTGGAGCATGAGGCAGAATGAAAAACTGTTTTTT. Residues: CAWSMRQNEKLFF. Complete variable domain (other parts from reference TRBV30 and TRBJ1-4): SQTIHQWPATLVQPVGSPLSLECTVEGTSNPNLYWYRQAAGRGLQLLFYSVGIGQISSEVPQNLSASRPQDRQFILSSKKLLLSDSGFYLCAWSMRQNEKLFFGSGTQLSVL.

The chain carries TRBV30 and TRBJ1-5; 9 bases are shared with TRBD1. The trim removed 2 bases at V and 9 bases at J, leaving 11 bases unmatched. CDR3 size: 15 residues. Germline V gene lookup returns CDR1 GTSNPN and CDR2 SVGIG (reference sequence). The CDR3 nucleotides are TGTGCCTGGAGTCCCCCGGACAGGGGTTGGGTGCCCCAGCATTTT. This codes for CAWSPPDRGWVPQHF.

The chain employs TRBV29-1 and TRBJ2-7, with D perhaps assigned TRBD1 or TRBD2 (6 bases each). V was clipped by 4 bases and J by 0 bases, with 13 bases between them. Germline CDR1 is SQVTM and CDR2 is ANQGSEA. The CDR3 sequence is 14 residues long. The CDR3: CSVATGAFSYEQYF. The CDR3, as DNA: TGCAGCGTTGCCACGGGGGCCTTCTCCTACGAGCAGTACTTC.

The chain joins TRBV2 to TRBJ1-6, with 7 bases that match TRBD1. The CDR3 consists of 14 residues. Trimming at V came to 7 bases and at J to 7 bases, leaving 7 bases not matched to a gene. The germline V gene has CDR1 SNHLY and CDR2 FYNNEI. In DNA, the CDR3 is TGTGCCAGCAACCTGGGACAGATGAATTCACCCCTCCACTTT. It encodes CASNLGQMNSPLHF.

V gene TRBV30 combines with J gene TRBJ2-5, with 7 positions matching TRBD1. Trimming at V came to 3 bases and at J to 4 bases, leaving 5 bases not matched to a gene. Germline CDR1 and CDR2: GTSNPN and SVGIG (reference sequence). This CDR3 contains 13 residues. This chain's CDR3 is CAWSNRGRETQYF. The CDR3 coding sequence is TGTGCCTGGAGCAACAGGGGTAGAGAGACCCAGTACTTC.

The chain combines TRBV11-2 with TRBJ1-1; no clear D gene. The CDR3 totals 15 residues. From germline, CDR1 is SGHAT and CDR2 FQNNGV. Trimming pared 5 bases from V and 4 bases from J, leaving 17 bases between. CDR3 residues: CASSPLLSAGTEAFF. CDR3 coding DNA: TGTGCCAGCAGCCCGCTTTTAAGCGCGGGCACTGAAGCTTTCTTT.

The CDR3 DNA sequence: TGTGCCAGCAGCGTACAGGGTCAGAAGGATGAAGCTTTCTTT. This gives the protein CASSVQGQKDEAFF. This chain joins TRBV7-3 and TRBJ1-1, with D maybe TRBD1 (6 bases). This CDR3 contains 14 residues. With 5 bases removed from V and 7 bases from J, the gap between germline ends came to 17 bases. Germline V lookup: CDR1 SGHTA, CDR2 FQGTGA.

V usage is TRBV29-1 and J usage is TRBJ2-7, with 12 bases that match TRBD1. V was clipped by 6 bases and J by 7 bases; unmatched bases: 13. This CDR3 is built from 15 residues. Germline V lookup: CDR1 SQVTM, CDR2 ANQGSEA. CDR3 coding DNA: TGCAGCGTAGACCTTTCCGGGACAGGGGGCCGGGAGCAGTACTTC. Its translation: CSVDLSGTGGREQYF.

The table lists this clone with a count of one. In DNA form, the CDR3 reads TGCGCCAGCACCCCGGGACAGGGGAACACCGGGGAGCTGTTTTTT. This encodes CASTPGQGNTGELFF. The genes are TRBV5-1 and TRBJ2-2, with 9 bases identical to TRBD1. Germline loops: CDR1 SGHRS, CDR2 YFSETQ. V was pared by 6 bases and J by 1 base, with 4 bases of the junction left unmatched. This CDR3 comprises 15 residues.

This clone occurred a few times. The chain has TRBV4-3 and TRBJ2-5; TRBD1 matches 7 bases. Per germline, CDR1 LGHNA and CDR2 YSLEER. The J segment lost 5 bases and the V segment lost 4 bases, leaving 10 bases of the junction unmatched. The length of the CDR3 is 15 residues. The chain's CDR3 is CASSREQGLGETQYF. CDR3 DNA: TGCGCCAGCAGCCGGGAACAGGGGTTGGGTGAGACCCAGTACTTC.

This clone was seen a handful of times. It may be a read error: a sequence one base away is much more abundant. This chain connects TRBV25-1 to TRBJ2-7; 8 bases fit TRBD1. The length of the CDR3 is 12 residues. V dropped 6 bases and J dropped 5; count of bases not matched to a gene: 3. Germline CDR1 is MGHDK and CDR2 is SYGVNS. CDR3 bases: TGTGCCAGCAGCGGGACAGGAAACGAGCAGTACTTC. It yields the protein CASSGTGNEQYF.

This clone was seen once. Other DNA sequences in the same sample also yield this CDR3. The chain uses TRBV29-1 and TRBJ1-1; possible D gene TRBD1, 6 bases. Germline V lookup: CDR1 SQVTM, CDR2 ANQGSEA. The CDR3 is 13 residues long. Between the trimmed V and J ends, which lost 6 bases and 0 bases, there was a span of 11 bases. The CDR3 region is CSVRGLMNTEAFF. In DNA form, the CDR3 reads TGCAGCGTCAGGGGCCTAATGAACACTGAAGCTTTCTTT. Filled out from reference TRBV29-1 and TRBJ1-1, the complete variable domain reads SAVISQKPSRDICQRGTSLTIQCQVDSQVTMMFWYRQQPGQSLTLIATANQGSEATYESGFVIDKFPISRPNLTFSTLTVSNMSPEDSSIYLCSVRGLMNTEAFFGQGTRLTVV.

This clone was picked up a small number of times. This rearrangement joins TRBV5-1 to TRBJ2-5; possible D gene TRBD2, 5 bases. V dropped 0 bases and J dropped 3 bases, with 15 bases sitting between them. The CDR3 runs to 16 residues. Germline assignment: CDR1 SGHRS and CDR2 YFSETQ. CDR3 amino acids: CASSLAPFWGEETQYF. For the CDR3, the DNA is TGCGCCAGCAGCTTGGCCCCGTTTTGGGGAGAAGAGACCCAGTACTTC.

V and J are TRBV7-9 and TRBJ2-5; D perhaps matches TRBD2 (6 bases). The CDR3 is made up of 16 amino acids. V lost 3 bases, J lost 2 bases, and 16 bases lay in between. Germline-derived CDR1 and CDR2 are SEHNR and FQNEAQ (reference sequence). Written as DNA, the CDR3 is TGTGCCAGCAGCTTGGGGACTCGCGGGAAGCAAGAGACCCAGTACTTC. It translates to CASSLGTRGKQETQYF.

In this sample, this clone turned up a few times. This chain links TRBV7-9 with TRBJ2-3; TRBD2 matches 8 bases. With 8 bases clipped from V and 0 bases from J, the junction kept 4 bases outside the gene matches. CDR1 and CDR2 from the germline V gene are SEHNR and FQNEAQ (reference sequence). This CDR3 has 14 residues. The CDR3, as DNA: TGTGCCAGCTCAAAGCGGGGGAGCACAGATACGCAGTATTTT. This encodes CASSKRGSTDTQYF.

In its sample, this clone was seen a few times. A read error may account for a junction end that differs from germline. This chain uses TRBV28 with TRBJ2-1; D remains ambiguous. Germline V gene lookup returns CDR1 MDHEN and CDR2 SYDVKM. The CDR3 extends over 15 amino acids. The CDR3 here is CASSPSGARYNEQLF. CDR3 in DNA: TGTGCCAGCAGTCCTTCCGGCGCCAGATACAATGAGCAGCTCTTC.

The rearrangement joins TRBV11-2 to TRBJ1-5; 7 nucleotides align to TRBD1. This CDR3 has 19 amino acids. The V and J ends lost 5 bases and 5 bases, in that order; junction bases with no gene match: 21. The germline V gene has CDR1 SGHAT and CDR2 FQNNGV. The CDR3 sequence: CASSPQNRGEGTSYQPQHF. Written as DNA, the CDR3 is TGTGCCAGCAGCCCACAGAACAGGGGTGAGGGGACAAGTTATCAGCCCCAGCATTTT.

This clone was found a few times. The chain carries TRBV29-1 and TRBJ2-5; D is tentatively TRBD1 or TRBD2 (5 bases each). This CDR3 is built from 12 residues. Germline V lookup: CDR1 SQVTM, CDR2 ANQGSEA. Trimming removed 7 bases from V and 2 bases from J, with 11 bases in between. The CDR3 nucleotides are TGCAGCGCCGGGACCTCTCAAGAGACCCAGTACTTC. Its translation is CSAGTSQETQYF. The variable domain in full, with the rest retrieved from reference TRBV29-1 and TRBJ2-5, is SAVISQKPSRDICQRGTSLTIQCQVDSQVTMMFWYRQQPGQSLTLIATANQGSEATYESGFVIDKFPISRPNLTFSTLTVSNMSPEDSSIYLCSAGTSQETQYFGPGTRLLVL.

In its sample, this clone was seen a few times. This chain links TRBV19 with TRBJ1-5; maybe TRBD1 (6 bases). Deletions cut 3 bases from V and 7 bases from J, with 7 bases between. Looked up from germline, CDR1 is LNHDA and CDR2 is SQIVND (reference sequence). CDR3 length: 12 amino acids. CDR3 region: CASSIGGQPQHF. The CDR3 nucleotides are TGTGCCAGTAGTATCGGGGGCCAGCCCCAGCATTTT.